This is a list of T cell receptor beta chains from one sample in a study of T-cell reconstitution after alpha-beta-depleted transplantation in children. TCRdb reanalysed the PCR reads using MiXCR and keeps one entry per CDR3 protein. The sample has a few hundred thousand distinct CDR3 sequences, roughly a quarter seen once. The specimen comprised PBMCs, sampled before TCRalphabeta/CD19-depleted stem cell transplant. The receptors stem from a boy under three years old with Wiskott-Aldrich syndrome, due to receive a stem cell transplant. The conserved cysteine and the conserved F or W are not part of the CDR3 here.

j_call,v_call,cdr3_aa
TRBJ2-7,TRBV27,ASSLLPSGAYEQY
TRBJ2-5,TRBV20-1,SARVRGGTQY
TRBJ2-1,TRBV21-1,ASPYRANHYNEQF
TRBJ2-7,TRBV5-1,ASSLAQGYEQY
TRBJ1-2,TRBV5-1,ASSSPAKDSNYGYT
TRBJ2-3,TRBV20-1,SARRRGKTDTQY
TRBJ2-5,TRBV11-2,ASSRAGLQETQY
TRBJ1-2,TRBV5-1,ASSLDGADHYGYT
TRBJ1-2,TRBV5-1,ASSRDASNYGYT
TRBJ1-4,TRBV18,ASSPPSGIYEKLF
TRBJ2-1,TRBV5-1,ASSLRLAYWQF
TRBJ2-7,TRBV12-3/TRBV12-4,ASSLSGSGQKEQY
TRBJ1-3,TRBV28,ASSSRPTYSGNTIY
TRBJ2-1,TRBV14,ASSQPQGSYNEQF
TRBJ1-6,TRBV7-9,ASSFSGQRNSPLH
TRBJ2-1,TRBV28,ASSLRKDRGRNEQF
TRBJ1-5,TRBV20-1,SAGWGGNSNQPQH
TRBJ1-5,TRBV5-1,ASSLMGRSNQPQH
TRBJ2-1,TRBV7-9,ASSLVAGVGNEQF
TRBJ2-1,TRBV20-1,SAYTGTGVYNEQF
TRBJ2-7,TRBV27,ASTKQGGHIEQY
TRBJ2-1,TRBV20-1,SARGSGRTYNEQF
TRBJ1-2,TRBV20-1,SAFDYGYT
TRBJ2-1,TRBV7-2,ASSLGGTGGWNEQF
TRBJ1-1,TRBV3-1,ASSQQGAGTEAF
TRBJ2-1,TRBV28,ASSLSLAGYPPF
TRBJ2-4,TRBV29-1,SAQFGGVADIQY
TRBJ2-1,TRBV4-1,ASSQDELRRHSYNEQF
TRBJ2-7,TRBV6-1,ASSALKMYEQY
TRBJ2-5,TRBV4-2,ASSRSGRTGGETQY
TRBJ2-1,TRBV15,ATSRILAGGVREQF
TRBJ2-1,TRBV7-3,ASSSRVGIRNEQF
TRBJ2-3,TRBV20-1,SARARGNTQY
TRBJ2-5,TRBV15,ATSRAVQETQY
TRBJ2-1,TRBV29-1,SVDETGEGRNEQF
TRBJ2-7,TRBV10-3,AISDRDSYEQY
TRBJ1-5,TRBV5-1,ASSPTGVGQPQH
TRBJ2-4,TRBV28,ASSPARKFKNIQY
TRBJ2-2,TRBV28,ASRTGTFNTGELF
TRBJ2-1,TRBV7-8,ASSSLRDRGNNEQF
TRBJ2-1,TRBV20-1,SARVVGASYNEQF
TRBJ2-5,TRBV5-1,ASSSAVVRGETQY
TRBJ2-3,TRBV7-2,ASSSGTSADTQY
TRBJ2-5,TRBV7-9,ASSLAISRSQETQY
TRBJ2-3,TRBV20-1,SAIGSSDTQY
TRBJ1-5,TRBV20-1,SVQGQGSNQPQH
TRBJ1-4,TRBV7-2,ASSPRPGAHEKLF
TRBJ2-1,TRBV29-1,SVSRGTNEQF
TRBJ2-1,TRBV18,ASSPSGRQGEQF
TRBJ2-5,TRBV5-1,ASSLEGSQTQY
TRBJ2-7,TRBV18,ASSRTGGAYEQY
TRBJ1-1,TRBV12-3/TRBV12-4,ASSLTRDRGGGTEAF
TRBJ2-1,TRBV12-3/TRBV12-4,ASSLVASGGNEQF
TRBJ2-1,TRBV7-2,ASSSRTGLYNEQF
TRBJ2-1,TRBV29-1,SADRGTSGTYEQF
TRBJ2-3,TRBV29-1,SVVRGSDTQY
TRBJ2-2,TRBV27,ASSLTRIRAGELF